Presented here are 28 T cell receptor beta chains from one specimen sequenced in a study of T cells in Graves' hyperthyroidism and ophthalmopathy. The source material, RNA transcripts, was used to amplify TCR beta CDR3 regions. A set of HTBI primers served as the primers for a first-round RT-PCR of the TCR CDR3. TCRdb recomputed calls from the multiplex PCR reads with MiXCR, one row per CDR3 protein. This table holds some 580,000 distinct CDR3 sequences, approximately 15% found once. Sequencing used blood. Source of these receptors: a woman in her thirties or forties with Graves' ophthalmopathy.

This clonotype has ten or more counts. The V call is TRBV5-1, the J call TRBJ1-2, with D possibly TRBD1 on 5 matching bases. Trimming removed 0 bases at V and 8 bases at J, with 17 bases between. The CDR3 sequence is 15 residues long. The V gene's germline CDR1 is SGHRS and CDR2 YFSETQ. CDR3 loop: CASSLDGPGSEGYTF. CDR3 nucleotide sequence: TGCGCCAGCAGCTTGGACGGCCCAGGGTCGGAAGGCTACACCTTC.

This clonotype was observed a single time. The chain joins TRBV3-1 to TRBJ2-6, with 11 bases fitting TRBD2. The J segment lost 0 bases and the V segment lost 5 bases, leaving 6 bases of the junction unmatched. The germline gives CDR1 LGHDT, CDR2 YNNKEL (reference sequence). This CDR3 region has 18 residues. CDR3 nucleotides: TGTGCCAGCAGCTTCATAGCGGGAGGGCTCTCTGGGGCCAACGTCCTGACTTTC. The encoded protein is CASSFIAGGLSGANVLTF. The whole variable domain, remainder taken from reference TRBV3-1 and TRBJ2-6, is DTAVSQTPKYLVTQMGNDKSIKCEQNLGHDTMYWYKQDSKKFLKIMFSYNNKELIINETVPNRFSPKSPDKAHLNLHINSLELGDSAVYFCASSFIAGGLSGANVLTFGAGSRLTVL.

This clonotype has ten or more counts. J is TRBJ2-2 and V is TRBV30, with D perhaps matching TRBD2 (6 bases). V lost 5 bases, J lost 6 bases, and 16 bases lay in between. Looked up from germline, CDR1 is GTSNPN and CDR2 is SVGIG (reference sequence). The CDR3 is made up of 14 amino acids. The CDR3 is CAWGPWLAAGELFF. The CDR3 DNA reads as TGTGCCTGGGGCCCCTGGTTAGCGGCCGGGGAGCTGTTTTTT.

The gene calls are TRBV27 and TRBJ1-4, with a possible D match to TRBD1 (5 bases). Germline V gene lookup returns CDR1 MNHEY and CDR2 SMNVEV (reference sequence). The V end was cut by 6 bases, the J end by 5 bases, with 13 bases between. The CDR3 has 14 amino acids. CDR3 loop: CASRRGTLNEKLFF. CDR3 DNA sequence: TGTGCCAGCAGAAGGGGTACGTTGAATGAAAAACTGTTTTTT. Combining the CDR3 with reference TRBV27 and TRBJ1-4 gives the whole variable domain EAQVTQNPRYLITVTGKKLTVTCSQNMNHEYMSWYRQDPGLGLRQIYYSMNVEVTDKGDVPEGYKVSRKEKRNFPLILESPSPNQTSLYFCASRRGTLNEKLFFGSGTQLSVL.

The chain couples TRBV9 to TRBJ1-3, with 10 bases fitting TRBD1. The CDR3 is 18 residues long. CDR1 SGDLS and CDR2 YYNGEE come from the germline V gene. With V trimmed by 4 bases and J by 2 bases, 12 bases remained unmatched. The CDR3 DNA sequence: TGTGCCAGCAGCCCTAGACCCGGGACAGGGGACCCTGGAAACACCATATATTTT. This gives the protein CASSPRPGTGDPGNTIYF.

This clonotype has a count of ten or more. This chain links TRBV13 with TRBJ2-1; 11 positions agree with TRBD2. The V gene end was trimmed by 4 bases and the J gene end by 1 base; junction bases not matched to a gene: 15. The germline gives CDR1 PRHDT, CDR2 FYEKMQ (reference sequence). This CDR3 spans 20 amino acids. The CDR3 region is CASSSLGIAGGPRSYNEQFF. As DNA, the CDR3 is TGTGCCAGCAGCTCGTTGGGGATAGCGGGAGGGCCGAGGTCCTACAATGAGCAGTTCTTC.

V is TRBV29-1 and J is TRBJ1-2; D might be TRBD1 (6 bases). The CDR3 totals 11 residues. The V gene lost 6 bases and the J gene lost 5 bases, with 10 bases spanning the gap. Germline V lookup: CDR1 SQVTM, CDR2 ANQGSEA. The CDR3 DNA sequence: TGCAGCGTCCGGGACACATATGGCTACACCTTC. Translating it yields CSVRDTYGYTF.

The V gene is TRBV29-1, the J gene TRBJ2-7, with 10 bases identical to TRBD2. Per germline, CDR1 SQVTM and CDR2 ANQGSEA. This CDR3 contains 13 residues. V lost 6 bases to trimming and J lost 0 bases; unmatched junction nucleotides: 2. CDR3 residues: CSVTSGSSYEQYF. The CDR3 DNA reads TGCAGCGTGACTAGCGGGTCCTCCTACGAGCAGTACTTC.

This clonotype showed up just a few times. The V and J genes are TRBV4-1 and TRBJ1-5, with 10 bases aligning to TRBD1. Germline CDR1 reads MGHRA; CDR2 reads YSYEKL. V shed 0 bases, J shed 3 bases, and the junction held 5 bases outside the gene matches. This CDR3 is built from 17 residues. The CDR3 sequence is CASSQEAGQGDNQPQHF. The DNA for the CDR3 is TGCGCCAGCAGCCAAGAGGCAGGACAGGGGGACAATCAGCCCCAGCATTTT.

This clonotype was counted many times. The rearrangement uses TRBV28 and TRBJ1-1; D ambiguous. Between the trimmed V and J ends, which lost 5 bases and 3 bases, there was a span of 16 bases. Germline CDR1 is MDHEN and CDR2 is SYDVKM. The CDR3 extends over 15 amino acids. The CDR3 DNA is TGTGCCAGCAGTCCGCTCCTACAAAGGGACACTGAAGCTTTCTTT. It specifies CASSPLLQRDTEAFF. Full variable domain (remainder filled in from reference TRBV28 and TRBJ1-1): DVKVTQSSRYLVKRTGEKVFLECVQDMDHENMFWYRQDPGLGLRLIYFSYDVKMKEKGDIPEGYSVSREKKERFSLILESASTNQTSMYLCASSPLLQRDTEAFFGQGTRLTVV.

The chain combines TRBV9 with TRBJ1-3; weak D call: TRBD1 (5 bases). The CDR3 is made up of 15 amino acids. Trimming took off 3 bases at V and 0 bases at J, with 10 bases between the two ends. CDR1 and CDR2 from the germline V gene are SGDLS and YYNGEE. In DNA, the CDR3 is TGTGCCAGCAGCGCCCCAGGGAGCTCTGGAAACACCATATATTTT. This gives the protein CASSAPGSSGNTIYF.

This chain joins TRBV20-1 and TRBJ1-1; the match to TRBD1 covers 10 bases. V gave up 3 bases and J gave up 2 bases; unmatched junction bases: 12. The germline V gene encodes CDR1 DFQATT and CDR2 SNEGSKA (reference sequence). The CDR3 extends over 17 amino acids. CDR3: CSASRDRGRFANTEAFF. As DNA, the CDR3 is TGCAGTGCTAGCCGGGACAGGGGTCGGTTTGCCAACACTGAAGCTTTCTTT.

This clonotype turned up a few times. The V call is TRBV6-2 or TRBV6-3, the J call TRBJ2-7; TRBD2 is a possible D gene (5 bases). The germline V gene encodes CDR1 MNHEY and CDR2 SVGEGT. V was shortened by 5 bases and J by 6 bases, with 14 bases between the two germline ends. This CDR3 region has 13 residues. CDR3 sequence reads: CASSRTGNFEQYF. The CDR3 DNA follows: TGTGCCAGCAGTAGAACCGGGAATTTCGAGCAGTACTTC.

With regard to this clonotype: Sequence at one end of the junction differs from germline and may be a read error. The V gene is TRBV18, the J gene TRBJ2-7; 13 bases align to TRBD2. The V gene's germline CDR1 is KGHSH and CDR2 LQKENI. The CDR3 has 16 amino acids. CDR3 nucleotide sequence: TGTACCAGCTCACCCCGGGGGACTAGCGGGACAGACGAGCAGTACTTC. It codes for CTSSPRGTSGTDEQYF.

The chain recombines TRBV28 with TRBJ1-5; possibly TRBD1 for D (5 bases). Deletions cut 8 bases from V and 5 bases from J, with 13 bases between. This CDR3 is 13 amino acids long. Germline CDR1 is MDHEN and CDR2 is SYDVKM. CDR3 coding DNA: TGTGCCAGCGTTGGGGGGACCTATCAGCCCCAGCATTTT. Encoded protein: CASVGGTYQPQHF. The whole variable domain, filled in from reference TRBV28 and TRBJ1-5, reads DVKVTQSSRYLVKRTGEKVFLECVQDMDHENMFWYRQDPGLGLRLIYFSYDVKMKEKGDIPEGYSVSREKKERFSLILESASTNQTSMYLCASVGGTYQPQHFGDGTRLSIL.

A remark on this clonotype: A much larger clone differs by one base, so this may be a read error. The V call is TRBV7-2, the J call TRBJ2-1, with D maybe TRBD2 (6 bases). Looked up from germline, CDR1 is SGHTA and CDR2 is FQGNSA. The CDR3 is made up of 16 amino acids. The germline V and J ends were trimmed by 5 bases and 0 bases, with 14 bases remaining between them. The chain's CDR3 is CASSTYSGFSYNEQFF. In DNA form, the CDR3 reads TGTGCCAGCAGCACCTATAGCGGATTCTCCTACAATGAGCAGTTCTTC. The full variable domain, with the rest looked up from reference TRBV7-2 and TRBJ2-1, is GAGVSQSPSNKVTEKGKDVELRCDPISGHTALYWYRQSLGQGLEFLIYFQGNSAPDKSGLPSDRFSAERTGGSVSTLTIQRTQQEDSAVYLCASSTYSGFSYNEQFFGPGTRLTVL.

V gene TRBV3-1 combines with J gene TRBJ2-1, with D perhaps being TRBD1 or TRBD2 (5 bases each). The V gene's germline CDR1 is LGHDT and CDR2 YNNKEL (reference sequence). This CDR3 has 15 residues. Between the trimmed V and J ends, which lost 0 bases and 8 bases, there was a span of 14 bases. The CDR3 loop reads CASSQDRGVWDEQFF. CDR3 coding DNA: TGTGCCAGCAGCCAAGATAGAGGGGTCTGGGATGAGCAGTTCTTC.

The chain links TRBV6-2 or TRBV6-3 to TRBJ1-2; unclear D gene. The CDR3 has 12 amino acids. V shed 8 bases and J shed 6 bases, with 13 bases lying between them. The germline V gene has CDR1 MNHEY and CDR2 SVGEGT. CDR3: CASAPDPDGYTF. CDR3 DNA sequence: TGTGCCAGCGCCCCAGACCCGGATGGCTACACCTTC.

The CDR3 DNA reads as TGTGCCAGCGGATCCCTGAATAATGAGCAGTTCTTC. This translates into CASGSLNNEQFF. This chain joins TRBV12-3 or TRBV12-4 and TRBJ2-1, with no clear D. V lost 8 bases to trimming and J lost 7 bases, with 12 bases between them. This CDR3 comprises 12 residues.

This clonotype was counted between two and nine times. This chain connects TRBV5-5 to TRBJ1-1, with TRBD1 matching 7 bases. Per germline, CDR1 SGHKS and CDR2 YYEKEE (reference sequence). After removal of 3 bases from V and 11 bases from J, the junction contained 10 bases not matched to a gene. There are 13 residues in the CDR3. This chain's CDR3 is CASSSNDRVRAFF. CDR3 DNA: TGTGCCAGCAGCTCGAACGACAGGGTCAGGGCTTTCTTT.

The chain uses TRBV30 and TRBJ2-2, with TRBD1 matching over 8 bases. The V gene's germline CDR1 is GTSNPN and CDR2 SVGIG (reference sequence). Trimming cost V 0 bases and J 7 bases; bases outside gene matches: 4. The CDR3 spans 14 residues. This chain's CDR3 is CAWSVQGGNGELFF. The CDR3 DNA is TGTGCCTGGAGTGTACAGGGGGGTAACGGGGAGCTGTTTTTT.

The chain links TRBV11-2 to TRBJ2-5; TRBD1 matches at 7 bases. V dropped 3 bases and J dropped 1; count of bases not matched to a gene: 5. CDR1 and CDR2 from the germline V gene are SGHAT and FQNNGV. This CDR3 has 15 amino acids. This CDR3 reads CASSLDGTAQETQYF. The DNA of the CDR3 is TGTGCCAGCAGCTTGGATGGGACAGCCCAAGAGACCCAGTACTTC.

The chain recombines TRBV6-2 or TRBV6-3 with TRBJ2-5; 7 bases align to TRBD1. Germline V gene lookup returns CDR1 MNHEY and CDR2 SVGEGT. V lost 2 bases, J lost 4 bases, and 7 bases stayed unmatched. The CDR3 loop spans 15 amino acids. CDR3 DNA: TGTGCCAGCAGTTACGGAACAGGGGTGAGAGAGACCCAGTACTTC. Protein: CASSYGTGVRETQYF.

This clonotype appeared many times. In nucleotides, the CDR3 is TGTGCCAGCTCACGGGGGGAAACCGAGCAGTACTTC. Translation: CASSRGETEQYF. V usage is TRBV18 and J usage is TRBJ2-7, with D perhaps matching TRBD2 (6 bases). Germline V gene sequence: CDR1 KGHSH, CDR2 LQKENI. The V end lost 4 bases, the J end lost 6 bases, and 10 bases lay between the germline ends. The CDR3 length is 12 residues.

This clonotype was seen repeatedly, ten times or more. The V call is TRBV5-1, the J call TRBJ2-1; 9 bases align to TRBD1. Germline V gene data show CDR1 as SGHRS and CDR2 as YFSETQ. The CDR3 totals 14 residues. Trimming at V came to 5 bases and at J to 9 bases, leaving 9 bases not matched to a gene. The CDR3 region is CASRPGTGITEQFF. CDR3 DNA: TGCGCCAGCAGGCCCGGGACAGGGATTACTGAGCAGTTCTTC.

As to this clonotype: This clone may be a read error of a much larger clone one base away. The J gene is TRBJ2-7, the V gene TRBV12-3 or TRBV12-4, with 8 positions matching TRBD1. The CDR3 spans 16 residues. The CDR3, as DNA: TGTGCCAGCAGTCTCATCCCGGGACAGGACTCCTACGAGCAGCACTTC. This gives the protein CASSLIPGQDSYEQHF.

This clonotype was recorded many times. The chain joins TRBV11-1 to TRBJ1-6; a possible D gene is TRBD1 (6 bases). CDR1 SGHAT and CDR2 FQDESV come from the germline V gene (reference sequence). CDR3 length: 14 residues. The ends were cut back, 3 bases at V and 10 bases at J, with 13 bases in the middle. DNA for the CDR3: TGTGCCAGCAGCTTGTCTACAGGGCGGTCACCCCTCCACTTT. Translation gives CASSLSTGRSPLHF. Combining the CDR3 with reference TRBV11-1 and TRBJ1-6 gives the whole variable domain EAEVAQSPRYKITEKSQAVAFWCDPISGHATLYWYRQILGQGPELLVQFQDESVVDDSQLPKDRFSAERLKGVDSTLKIQPAELGDSAMYLCASSLSTGRSPLHFGNGTRLTVT.

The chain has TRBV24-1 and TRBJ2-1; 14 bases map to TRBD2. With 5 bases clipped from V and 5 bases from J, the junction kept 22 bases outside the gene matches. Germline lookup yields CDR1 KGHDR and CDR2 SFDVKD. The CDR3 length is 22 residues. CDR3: CATSGWVGGLAGVGTGHNEQFF. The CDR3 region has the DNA TGTGCCACCAGTGGATGGGTGGGGGGACTAGCGGGAGTAGGAACGGGTCACAATGAGCAGTTCTTC.